The 4 T cell receptor beta chains below all came from one sample that was sequenced in a study of T cell responses to AZD1222 COVID-19 vaccine. Generated by immunoSEQ multiplex PCR, the TCRdb table keeps only in-frame clones and is missing some. Among 150,000 or so clones listed, 92% were seen once. The material sequenced was peripheral blood, taken on day 0 of AZD1222 vaccination. Source of these receptors: an adult in good health.

This sequence joins TRBV5-1 and TRBJ2-7; the D is unclear. V lost 0 bases and J lost 4, with 14 bases in between. The CDR3 covers 15 residues. Per the germline V gene, CDR1 is SGHRS and CDR2 is YFSETQ. The CDR3 region is CASSLDGSPRYEQYF. CDR3 sequence (DNA): TGCGCCAGCAGCTTGGACGGCTCCCCACGGTACGAGCAGTACTTC.

The genes are TRBV10-3 and TRBJ2-1, with D tentatively TRBD2 (7 bases). The V and J ends lost 7 bases and 5 bases respectively, with 12 bases between them. Germline V lookup: CDR1 ENHRY, CDR2 SYGVKD. The CDR3 has 13 residues. The CDR3 spells CAIMRGRDNEQFF. CDR3 in DNA: TGTGCCATCATGCGGGGGCGAGACAATGAGCAGTTCTTC.

Details on this clone: At one of its ends the junction is not consistent with the germline gene, which may arise from a read error. V gene TRBV6-2 or TRBV6-3 combines with J gene TRBJ1-5; TRBD1 might be the D (5 bases). This CDR3 has 12 residues. Germline-derived CDR1 and CDR2 are MNHEY and SVGEGT. Here the CDR3 reads CASSNSGAPLHF. The CDR3 DNA sequence: TGTGCCAGCAGTAACTCCGGGGCGCCTCTACATTTT.

The chain uses TRBV4-3 and TRBJ1-6; no clear D gene. Germline loops: CDR1 LGHNA, CDR2 YSLEER. CDR3 size: 14 residues. The V and J ends lost 1 base and 9 bases respectively, with 10 bases between them. The CDR3 loop reads CASSQVRGTSPLHF. The CDR3 DNA is TGCGCCAGCAGCCAAGTGCGGGGTACTTCACCCCTCCACTTT.